The entry that follows covers one T cell receptor (beta chain) sequence. These data belong to a study of blood T cell repertoires in COVID-19. On the study more broadly: Collection of acute and convalescent COVID-19 samples took place in the United States, Italy and Spain.

Using immunoSEQ multiplex PCR, the repertoire was profiled, and TCRdb retains in-frame clones only, with some absent. The table has fewer than 350,000 clones, 70% to 90% seen once. Germline lookup yields CDR1 MNHEY and CDR2 SVGAGI. The V and J ends lost 1 base and 7 bases, in that order; junction bases with no gene match: 5. This CDR3 has 14 amino acids. Sequenced: peripheral blood. This chain links TRBV6-5 with TRBJ2-7, with 9 nucleotides matching TRBD1. This clonotype was sampled from a woman aged 50 to 60 with active or convalescent COVID-19. CDR3 sequence (DNA): TGTGCCAGCAGTTACTTACCGGGACAGGGAGAGCAGTACTTC. Amino acid sequence: CASSYLPGQGEQYF.